The 27 T cell receptor beta chains listed next were all sequenced from one sample in a study of T-cell reconstitution after alpha-beta-depleted transplantation in children. Unique molecular identifiers featured in how the TCRbeta library was prepared. Via MiXCR, TCRdb re-called the PCR reads, giving one row per CDR3 protein. The data hold around 240,000 distinct CDR3 sequences, with less than 9% observed a single time. Sample: PBMCs, mostly from graft donor cells, taken 180 days after TCRalphabeta/CD19-depleted stem cell transplant. These receptors were taken from a male patient aged 10-17 years who had a stem cell transplant for acute lymphoblastic leukemia, so the T cells may come from the graft donor.

Of note for this clonotype: This may be a read error: a much more frequent sequence differs by one nucleotide. The CDR3 ends on some other residue instead of the conserved phenylalanine or tryptophan, so this is likely a read error. This sequence joins TRBV5-1 and TRBJ2-5; tentative D call: TRBD1 (6 bases). Germline lookup yields CDR1 SGHRS and CDR2 YFSETQ. The CDR3 has 15 residues. V gave up 3 bases and J gave up 3 bases, with 15 bases separating them. The CDR3 region is CASSSLGTRKETQYY. The CDR3 DNA reads TGCGCCAGCAGCTCCCTTGGGACACGAAAAGAGACCCAGTACTAC.

The CDR3 DNA follows: TGTGCCAGCAGCTCCTCCGGGACAGGGGAGAAGAACTATGGCTACACCTTC. It is translated as CASSSSGTGEKNYGYTF. V and J are TRBV7-9 and TRBJ1-2; 10 bases are shared with TRBD1. There are 17 residues in the CDR3. J was trimmed by 2 bases and V by 4 bases; bases with no gene match: 10. Germline V gene sequence: CDR1 SEHNR, CDR2 FQNEAQ (reference sequence).

At least ten counts were recorded for this clonotype. The V gene is TRBV7-6, the J gene TRBJ2-1; unclear D gene. The germline V gene has CDR1 SGHVS and CDR2 FNYEAQ. The CDR3 runs to 15 residues. The germline V and J ends were trimmed by 1 base and 4 bases, with 11 bases remaining between them. CDR3 region: CASSLGPTKYNEQFF. CDR3 DNA: TGTGCCAGCAGCTTAGGACCTACTAAATACAATGAGCAGTTCTTC.

This clonotype was seen ten or more times. The CDR3 DNA reads TGCAGTGCTAGAGTGAACAGCCTGATGAACACTGAAGCTTTCTTT. Its protein is CSARVNSLMNTEAFF. The V and J genes are TRBV20-1 and TRBJ1-1; D unclear. Germline loops: CDR1 DFQATT, CDR2 SNEGSKA (reference sequence). The CDR3 has 15 residues. The ends were cut back, 1 base at V and 0 bases at J, with 12 bases in the middle.

This clonotype was counted ten times or more. One end of the junction varies from germline; a read error may be responsible. The rearrangement uses TRBV5-1 and TRBJ1-1; D might be TRBD1 (6 bases). CDR1 SGHRS and CDR2 YFSETQ come from the germline V gene. CDR3 length: 13 residues. The CDR3 spells CASSWGLKTEAFF. The CDR3 DNA is TGCGCCAGCAGCTGGGGGCTGAAAACTGAAGCTTTCTTT.

J is TRBJ2-3 and V is TRBV7-6, with 7 bases matching TRBD2. The germline CDR1 and CDR2 sequences are SGHVS and FNYEAQ. The CDR3 consists of 17 residues. The V segment lost 0 bases and the J segment 2 bases; nucleotides outside the gene matches: 8. The CDR3 DNA reads TGTGCCAGCAGCTTAGCCGTAGAGCGGGGCCCCACAGATACGCAGTATTTT. This codes for CASSLAVERGPTDTQYF.

This clonotype was detected many times. This chain links TRBV20-1 with TRBJ2-5, with 12 bases fitting TRBD2. V gave up 6 bases and J gave up 5 bases; unmatched junction bases: 7. This CDR3 spans 14 amino acids. Germline V CDR1 and CDR2: DFQATT, SNEGSKA (reference sequence). Here the CDR3 reads CSAPPSGRAETQYF. CDR3 nucleotides: TGCAGTGCCCCACCTAGCGGGAGGGCTGAGACCCAGTACTTC.

The table lists this clonotype with many counts. The V gene is TRBV28, the J gene TRBJ2-7, with 7 bases identical to TRBD1. Germline CDR1 and CDR2: MDHEN and SYDVKM. The CDR3 extends over 15 amino acids. Germline trimming cut 3 bases from V and 4 bases from J; bases unmatched to any gene: 9. CDR3 region: CASSFPGPGGYEQYF. The CDR3 nucleotides read TGTGCCAGCAGTTTCCCGGGACCAGGGGGATACGAGCAGTACTTC.

This clonotype was detected ten times or more. V gene TRBV6-5 combines with J gene TRBJ2-7; 10 bases line up with TRBD1. V trimming: 10 bases; J trimming: 4 bases; junction bases outside the gene matches: 7. The CDR3 totals 13 residues. Germline assignment: CDR1 MNHEY and CDR2 SVGAGI. The CDR3 reads CATFGQGVYEQYF. CDR3 DNA sequence: TGTGCCACCTTCGGACAGGGGGTGTACGAGCAGTACTTC.

The gene calls are TRBV19 and TRBJ1-5; no definite D call. CDR1 and CDR2 (germline): LNHDA, SQIVND (reference sequence). CDR3 size: 15 residues. Trimming stripped 3 bases from V and 0 bases from J, with 9 bases between. The CDR3 sequence is CASSITDYSNQPQHF. Here the CDR3 DNA reads TGTGCCAGTAGTATTACGGACTATAGCAATCAGCCCCAGCATTTT.

This clonotype was seen many times. The CDR3 is CASRPVSYNEQFF. In nucleotides, the CDR3 is TGTGCCAGCAGGCCTGTATCCTACAATGAGCAGTTCTTC. The V call is TRBV11-2, the J call TRBJ2-1, with unresolved D. The CDR3 has 13 amino acids. Germline loops: CDR1 SGHAT, CDR2 FQNNGV. V was pared by 6 bases and J by 1 base, with 7 bases between.

This clonotype was counted many times. This chain uses TRBV24-1 with TRBJ2-5; weak D call: TRBD1 (6 bases). The germline V gene encodes CDR1 KGHDR and CDR2 SFDVKD. This CDR3 region has 18 residues. Trimming removed 3 bases from V and 4 bases from J, with 23 bases in between. The CDR3 loop is CATSDKGVMQGFIETQYF. CDR3 DNA: TGTGCCACCAGTGATAAGGGGGTGATGCAGGGTTTCATAGAGACCCAGTACTTC.

This clonotype was seen ten or more times. J is TRBJ1-2 and V is TRBV4-1, with a weak D call TRBD1 (6 bases). This CDR3 comprises 15 residues. V was trimmed by 0 bases and J by 7 bases, leaving 15 bases between them. Germline V gene lookup returns CDR1 MGHRA and CDR2 YSYEKL. This chain's CDR3 is CASSQDLWGAGGYTF. CDR3 DNA: TGCGCCAGCAGCCAAGATCTTTGGGGGGCAGGTGGCTACACCTTC.

Remarks on this clonotype: At one end the junction does not follow the germline gene, possibly because of a read error. The rearrangement joins TRBV12-3 or TRBV12-4 to TRBJ2-5; possibly TRBD1 for D (6 bases). The CDR3 extends over 13 amino acids. CDR3 sequence reads: CASRYRAQETQCF. The CDR3 coding sequence is TGTGCCAGCAGGTACAGGGCCCAAGAGACCCAGTGCTTC.

The J gene is TRBJ2-5, the V gene TRBV5-2; TRBD2, the table's D call, was not compared with the DNA. TRBV5-2 is an annotated pseudogene. This CDR3 comprises 13 residues. This chain's CDR3 is CARGPGGRETQYF. The CDR3, as DNA: TGTGCCAGGGGCCCCGGTGGTAGAGAGACCCAGTACTTC.

This clonotype was seen ten or more times. V and J are TRBV20-1 and TRBJ2-1, with 9 bases lining up with TRBD2. Trimming took 5 bases from V and 8 from J; bases not matched to a gene: 7. Per the germline V gene, CDR1 is DFQATT and CDR2 is SNEGSKA (reference sequence). The CDR3 runs 13 residues. CDR3 bases: TGCAGTGCTGAGCGGGAGGAAAACGATGAGCAGTTCTTC. Protein product: CSAEREENDEQFF.

Many counts were recorded for this clonotype. V is TRBV12-5 and J is TRBJ1-2, with 8 bases matching TRBD1. The CDR3 has 14 residues. The germline V gene encodes CDR1 LGHNT and CDR2 FRNRAP. V trimming: 5 bases; J trimming: 5 bases; junction bases outside the gene matches: 7. As DNA, the CDR3 is TGTGCTAGTGGTAGGGGACAGGCCTTTTATGGCTACACCTTC. It translates to CASGRGQAFYGYTF.

This clonotype was seen repeatedly, ten times or more. The chain recombines TRBV10-3 with TRBJ2-2, with a possible D match to TRBD2 (5 bases). CDR1 and CDR2 from the germline V gene are ENHRY and SYGVKD. The length of the CDR3 is 13 residues. Trimming stripped 3 bases from V and 5 bases from J, with 7 bases between. CDR3 nucleotides: TGTGCCATCAGTGATGGGAGAACCGGGGAGCTGTTTTTT. Protein sequence: CAISDGRTGELFF.

This clonotype was recorded many times. This chain uses TRBV7-9 with TRBJ2-1; TRBD2 agrees at 8 bases. The V gene's germline CDR1 is SEHNR and CDR2 FQNEAQ (reference sequence). V lost 6 bases, J lost 5 bases, and 3 bases stayed unmatched. The CDR3 length is 13 residues. CDR3 in amino acids: CASSLSGNNEQFF. CDR3 sequence (DNA): TGTGCCAGCAGTCTTAGCGGGAACAATGAGCAGTTCTTC.

This clonotype was counted many times. The chain employs TRBV7-7 and TRBJ2-7; 11 bases line up with TRBD2. Looked up from germline, CDR1 is SSHAT and CDR2 is FNYEAQ (reference sequence). The CDR3 sequence is 14 residues long. J lost 6 bases, V lost 1 base, and 2 bases had no gene match. CDR3 protein: CASSLGLAGSEQYF. For the CDR3, the DNA is TGTGCCAGCAGCTTAGGACTAGCGGGGAGCGAGCAGTACTTC.

In its sample, this clonotype was seen many times. The chain couples TRBV28 to TRBJ2-7, with D perhaps matching TRBD2 (5 bases). Trimming removed 6 bases at V and 2 bases at J, with 17 bases between. Germline V gene sequence: CDR1 MDHEN, CDR2 SYDVKM. The CDR3 has 15 amino acids. CDR3 region: CASSPPGISPYEQYF. The CDR3 DNA follows: TGTGCCAGCAGCCCCCCCGGGATCTCTCCCTACGAGCAGTACTTC.

In this sample, this clonotype turned up many times. The CDR3 DNA sequence: TGTGCCAGCAGTTTCGACGTTTTAGAGGGGGCAGAGAATTCACCCCTCCACTTT. Its protein is CASSFDVLEGAENSPLHF. This chain links TRBV28 with TRBJ1-6; 7 bases map to TRBD1. Germline V CDR1 and CDR2: MDHEN, SYDVKM. V lost 3 bases and J lost 7; bases outside the gene matches: 15. The CDR3 is made up of 18 amino acids.

This clonotype was picked up many times. The chain joins TRBV6-2 or TRBV6-3 to TRBJ2-7; 7 bases line up with TRBD1. In germline, CDR1 is MNHEY, CDR2 SVGEGT. With V trimmed by 0 bases and J by 3 bases, 8 bases remained unmatched. This CDR3 is built from 16 residues. The CDR3 DNA reads as TGTGCCAGCAGTTACTCCGGTCGACAGGGTGACTACGAGCAGTACTTC. Translated: CASSYSGRQGDYEQYF.

As to this clonotype: Since a much larger clone is just one base distant, this may be a read error. The CDR3 DNA reads as TGTGCCAGCAGTTTAGCGGGGGTAGCGGGAGAGACCCAGTACTTC. Protein sequence: CASSLAGVAGETQYF. The chain carries TRBV28 and TRBJ2-5; 7 nucleotides align to TRBD2. Germline trimming cut 2 bases from V and 4 bases from J; bases unmatched to any gene: 7. The CDR3 contains 15 residues. Germline V gene sequence: CDR1 MDHEN, CDR2 SYDVKM.

This clonotype was recorded at least ten times. V usage is TRBV5-1 and J usage is TRBJ1-1; D remains ambiguous. Germline assignment: CDR1 SGHRS and CDR2 YFSETQ. The V end was cut by 4 bases, the J end by 0 bases, with 13 bases between. This CDR3 is 15 amino acids long. CDR3: CASSPDGWLNTEAFF. In DNA, the CDR3 is TGCGCCAGCAGCCCGGACGGATGGCTGAACACTGAAGCTTTCTTT.

On this clonotype: A read error is possible here, since a much larger clone lies one base away. The genes are TRBV12-3 or TRBV12-4 and TRBJ2-1; 9 bases match TRBD2. This CDR3 region has 14 residues. CDR3 region: CASIGGGRANERFF. The CDR3 coding sequence is TGTGCCAGCATTGGTGGCGGGAGGGCCAATGAGCGGTTCTTC.

The chain carries TRBV9 and TRBJ1-1, with D hard to call. The CDR3 has 15 amino acids. The V end was cut by 4 bases, the J end by 0 bases, with 13 bases between. Germline CDR1 reads SGDLS; CDR2 reads YYNGEE. The CDR3 loop is CASSPRRIMNTEAFF. In DNA, the CDR3 is TGTGCCAGCAGCCCGCGACGGATCATGAACACTGAAGCTTTCTTT.